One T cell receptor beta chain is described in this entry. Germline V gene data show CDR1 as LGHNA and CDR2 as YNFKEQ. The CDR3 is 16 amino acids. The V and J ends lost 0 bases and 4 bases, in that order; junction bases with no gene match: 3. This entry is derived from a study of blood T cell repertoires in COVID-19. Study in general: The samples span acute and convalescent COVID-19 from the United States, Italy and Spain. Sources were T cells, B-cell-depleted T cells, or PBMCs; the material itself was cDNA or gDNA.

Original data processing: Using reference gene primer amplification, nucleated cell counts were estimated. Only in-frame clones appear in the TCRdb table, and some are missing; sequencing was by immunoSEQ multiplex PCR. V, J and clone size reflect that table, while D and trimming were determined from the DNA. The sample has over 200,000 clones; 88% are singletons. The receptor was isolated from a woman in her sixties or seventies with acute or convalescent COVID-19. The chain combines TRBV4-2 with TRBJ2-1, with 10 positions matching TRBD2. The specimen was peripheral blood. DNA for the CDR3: TGTGCCAGCAGCCAAGAACCTAGCGGGAGTTACAATGAGCAGTTCTTC. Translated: CASSQEPSGSYNEQFF.